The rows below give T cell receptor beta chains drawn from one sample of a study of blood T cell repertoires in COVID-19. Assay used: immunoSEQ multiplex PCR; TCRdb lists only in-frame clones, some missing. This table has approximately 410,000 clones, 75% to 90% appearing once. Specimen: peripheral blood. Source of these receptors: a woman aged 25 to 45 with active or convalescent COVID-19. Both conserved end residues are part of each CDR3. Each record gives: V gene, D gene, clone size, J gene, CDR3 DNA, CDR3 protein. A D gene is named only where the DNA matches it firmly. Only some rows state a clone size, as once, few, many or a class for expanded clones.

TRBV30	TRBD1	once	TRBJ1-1	TGTGCCTGGATGGAGATTGAGGGGGCGGTGGCTTTCTTT	CAWMEIEGAVAFF
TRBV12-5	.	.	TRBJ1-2	TGTGCTAGTGGTTTGGCCCCTCCCGGGGGAACAGGCTACACCTTC	CASGLAPPGGTGYTF
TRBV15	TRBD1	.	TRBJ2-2	TGTGCCACCAGCATGGGACAGGGTGAAACCGGGGAGCTGTTTTTT	CATSMGQGETGELFF
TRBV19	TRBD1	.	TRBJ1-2	TGTGCCAGTAGCACAGGGGCGAACTATGGCTACACCTTC	CASSTGANYGYTF
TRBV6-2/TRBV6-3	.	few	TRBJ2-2	TGTGCCAGCAGTTATCGTGGCAGGGCCACCGGGGAGCTGTTTTTT	CASSYRGRATGELFF
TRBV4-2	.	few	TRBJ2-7	TGTGCCAGCAGCCAAATGAGCGAGCAGTACTTC	CASSQMSEQYF
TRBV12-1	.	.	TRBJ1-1	TGTGCCAGCAGCGCGGCACACAGGAGTGAACCTGAAGCTTTCTTT	CASSAAHRSEPEAFF
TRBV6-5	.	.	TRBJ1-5	TGTGCCAGCAGGGCGGGGTTTGAGCCCCAGCATTTT	CASRAGFEPQHF
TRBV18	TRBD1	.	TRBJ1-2	TGTGCCAGCTCACCACAACAGGGGGCCTCAACCTATGGCTACACCTTC	CASSPQQGASTYGYTF
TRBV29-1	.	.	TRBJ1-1	TGCAGCGTTGACTGGCAGGGGATCTCCGCTGAAGCTTTCTTT	CSVDWQGISAEAFF
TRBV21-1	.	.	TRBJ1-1	TGTGCCAGCAGCAAAGGACAGGCTAACACTGAAGCTTTCTTT	CASSKGQANTEAFF
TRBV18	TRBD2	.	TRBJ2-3	TGTGCCAGCTCACCGTCATTAGGACAGGGGAGGACGACTAGCGGGAGGACAGATACGCAGTATTTT	CASSPSLGQGRTTSGRTDTQYF
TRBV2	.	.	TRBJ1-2	TGTGCCAGCATTCGACAGAACTATGGCTACACCTTC	CASIRQNYGYTF
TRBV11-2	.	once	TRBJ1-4	TGTGCCAGCAGCTTAGAACGATTACGGGGGGCAACTAATGAAAAACTGTTTTTT	CASSLERLRGATNEKLFF
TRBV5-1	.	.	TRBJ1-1	TGCGCCAGCCGCGGACAAATGAACACTGAAGCTTTCTTT	CASRGQMNTEAFF
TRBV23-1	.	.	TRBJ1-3	TGCGCCAGCAGTCAAATATGGGGGGAGAACGAAGGAAACACCATATATTTT	CASSQIWGENEGNTIYF
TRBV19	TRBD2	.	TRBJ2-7	TGTGCCAGTAGTATCCTAGCGGGGGGAACGGCCGCGTCTTACGAGCAGTACTTC	CASSILAGGTAASYEQYF
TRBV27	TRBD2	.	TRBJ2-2	TGTGCCAGCAGCCGCCCGGGGGTTGGGGAGGGGAAGCTGTTTTTT	CASSRPGVGEGKLFF
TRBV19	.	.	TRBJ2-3	TGTGCCAGTAGTGCCACTAGCTGGAGCACAGATACGCAGTATTTT	CASSATSWSTDTQYF
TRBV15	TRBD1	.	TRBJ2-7	TGTGCCACCAGCAGAGTTTGGACAGGGGACGAGCAGTACTTC	CATSRVWTGDEQYF
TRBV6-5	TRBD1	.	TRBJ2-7	TGTGCCAGCAGTTTCCCGGGACAGGGGATCTACGAGCAGTACTTC	CASSFPGQGIYEQYF
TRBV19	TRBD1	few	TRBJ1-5	TGTGCCAGTAGTGGCGGGGGCAGGGGGCTTCAGCCCCAGCATTTT	CASSGGGRGLQPQHF
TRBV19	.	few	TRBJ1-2	TGTGCCAGCTCTCTCTTGTCTAACTATGGCTACACCTTC	CASSLLSNYGYTF
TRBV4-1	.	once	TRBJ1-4	TGCGCCAGCAGCCCGGGACACGCAACTAATGAAAAACTGTTTTTT	CASSPGHATNEKLFF
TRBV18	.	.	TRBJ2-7	TGTGCCAGCTCACTAAGAAACCGGGGATCATCCTACGAGCAGTACTTC	CASSLRNRGSSYEQYF
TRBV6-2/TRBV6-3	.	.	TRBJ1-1	TGTGCCAGCAGTTATGATCCGGGAGGCACTGAAGCTTTCTTT	CASSYDPGGTEAFF
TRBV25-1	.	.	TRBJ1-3	TGTGCCAGCAGTGAATCGGGGGATTCGGGGGGAAACACCATATATTTT	CASSESGDSGGNTIYF
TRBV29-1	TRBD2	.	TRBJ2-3	TGCAGCGAGGGGCGGGGGAGGATATCTAGCACAGATACGCAGTATTTT	CSEGRGRISSTDTQYF
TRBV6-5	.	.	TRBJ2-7	TGTGCCAGCAGTTACTCTCGGGACTCCTCGCGGAACGAGCAGTACTTC	CASSYSRDSSRNEQYF
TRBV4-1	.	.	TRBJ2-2	TGCGCCAGCAGCCAAGACTCGGAGGCTAGCGTCACCGGGGAGCTGTTTTTT	CASSQDSEASVTGELFF
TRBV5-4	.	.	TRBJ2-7	TGTGCCAGCAGCCCCCGGCTAGGCGTCTCCTACGAGCAGTACTTC	CASSPRLGVSYEQYF
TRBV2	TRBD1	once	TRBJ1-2	TGTGCCAGCAGTGAAGGAACGGGACAGAGCCCGAACTATGGCTACACCTTC	CASSEGTGQSPNYGYTF
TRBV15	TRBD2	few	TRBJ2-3	TGTGCCACCAGCAGCGGGGCGGGGGGGCTAACAGATACGCAGTATTTT	CATSSGAGGLTDTQYF
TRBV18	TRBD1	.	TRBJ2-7	TGTGCCAGCTCATTAGGACAGGGGGCCGAGGAGCAGTACTTC	CASSLGQGAEEQYF
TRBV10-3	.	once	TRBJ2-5	TGTGCCATAGAGGACCCGCGGAGGGAGACCCAGTACTTC	CAIEDPRRETQYF
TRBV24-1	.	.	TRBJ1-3	TGTGCCACCAGTGATTTGCACCGACGGGACTCTGGAAACACCATATATTTT	CATSDLHRRDSGNTIYF
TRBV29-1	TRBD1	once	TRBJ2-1	TGCAGCGTCGACAGGGGGCACAATGAGCAGTTCTTC	CSVDRGHNEQFF
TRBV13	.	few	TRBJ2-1	TGTGCCAGCAGCTTATTAGGGGGGCCCCAGGGGGATGAGCAGTTCTTC	CASSLLGGPQGDEQFF
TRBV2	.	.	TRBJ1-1	TGTGCCAGCAGTGTATGGCAGAACACTGAAGCTTTCTTT	CASSVWQNTEAFF
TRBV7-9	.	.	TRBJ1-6	TGTGCCAGCAGCTTAGACAGTTCACCCCTCCACTTT	CASSLDSSPLHF
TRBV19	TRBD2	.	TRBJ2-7	TGTGCCAGTAGCAGGACTAGCGGACTTTCCTACGAGCAGTACTTC	CASSRTSGLSYEQYF
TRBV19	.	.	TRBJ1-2	TGTGCCAGTAGCTTCGGCTACAGGGATGTCTATGGCTACACCTTC	CASSFGYRDVYGYTF
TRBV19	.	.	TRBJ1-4	TGTGCCAGTAGCTCTCTCCAGGGTATCGGGGAAAAACTGTTTTTT	CASSSLQGIGEKLFF
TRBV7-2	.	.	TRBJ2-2	TGTGCCAGCAGCTTAGTATCTGTGAGCGGGGAGCTGTTTTTT	CASSLVSVSGELFF
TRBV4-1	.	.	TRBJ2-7	TGCGCCAGCAGCCAAAGGGGGGGGTACGAGCAGTACTTC	CASSQRGGYEQYF
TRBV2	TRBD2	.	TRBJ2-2	TGTGCCAGCAGGGCGGGGGGACTCGTCTTCGGGGAGCTGTTTTTT	CASRAGGLVFGELFF
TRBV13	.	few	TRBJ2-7	TGTGCCAGCAGCTTAGACTCCGGCGAGCAGTACTTC	CASSLDSGEQYF
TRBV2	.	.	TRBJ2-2	TGTGCCAGCAGTACGGGTTTATCAACCGGGGAGCTGTTTTTT	CASSTGLSTGELFF
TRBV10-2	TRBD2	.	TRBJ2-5	TGCGCCAGCAGAGGACTAGCGGGAGGGATAGAGACCCAGTACTTC	CASRGLAGGIETQYF
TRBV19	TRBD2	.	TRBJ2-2	TGTGCCAGTAGCCCTAGCGGGGGGGCCTTTACCGGGGAGCTGTTTTTT	CASSPSGGAFTGELFF
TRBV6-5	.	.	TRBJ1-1	TGTGCCAGCAGCCTACTTGGGACTCCGGCTTTCTTT	CASSLLGTPAFF
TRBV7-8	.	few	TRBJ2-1	TGTGCCAGCAGCTTAGACGGCTACAATGAGCAGTTCTTC	CASSLDGYNEQFF
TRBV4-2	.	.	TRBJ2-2	TGTGCCAGCAGCCAATGGCCCAGACAGGAGCTGAACACCGGGGAGCTGTTTTTT	CASSQWPRQELNTGELFF
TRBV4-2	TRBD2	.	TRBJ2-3	TGTGCCAGCAGCGAAGGAGCGGGGGCGATGACAGATACGCAGTATTTT	CASSEGAGAMTDTQYF
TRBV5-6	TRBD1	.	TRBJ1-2	TGTGCCAGCAGCTCCGGGACAGTCTATGGCTACACCTTC	CASSSGTVYGYTF